Listed below are T cell receptor beta chains from one sample, sequenced in a study of T cells after yellow fever vaccination. Each CDR3 protein gets one entry after TCRdb re-called the 5' RACE reads with MiXCR. The sample has about 330,000 distinct CDR3 sequences; 4.1% are singletons. The sample consisted of PBMCs, taken 5 days after the yellow fever booster vaccination. These receptors were taken from a young man who received the YFV17D yellow fever vaccine. The CDR3 runs from the conserved cysteine through the conserved F or W. The D gene is left open where the match is weak. Some rows have no size entry. The others give once, few or many, or a class for an expanded clone.

D gene: TRBD1
clone size: few
V gene: TRBV27
J gene: TRBJ1-4
CDR3 protein: CASSSLGDRDEKLFF
CDR3 DNA: TGTGCCAGCAGTTCACTTGGGGACAGGGATGAAAAACTGTTTTTT

D gene: -
clone size: few
V gene: TRBV7-2
J gene: TRBJ1-2
CDR3 protein: CASSPAGYGYTF
CDR3 DNA: TGTGCCAGCAGCCCCGCGGGGTATGGCTACACCTTC

D gene: -
clone size: many
V gene: TRBV5-1
J gene: TRBJ2-3
CDR3 protein: CASRGAGSTDTQYF
CDR3 DNA: TGCGCCAGCAGGGGCGCGGGTAGCACAGATACGCAGTATTTT

D gene: -
clone size: -
V gene: TRBV6-2/TRBV6-3
J gene: TRBJ2-4
CDR3 protein: CASSYGQGIQYF
CDR3 DNA: TGTGCCAGCAGTTATGGGCAGGGGATTCAGTACTTC

D gene: TRBD1
clone size: -
V gene: TRBV4-2
J gene: TRBJ1-2
CDR3 protein: CASSQTGSNYGYTF
CDR3 DNA: TGTGCCAGCAGCCAGACAGGGTCCAACTATGGCTACACCTTC

D gene: -
clone size: many
V gene: TRBV18
J gene: TRBJ2-7
CDR3 protein: CASSPGTAAYEQYF
CDR3 DNA: TGTGCCAGCTCACCCGGGACGGCGGCCTACGAGCAGTACTTC

D gene: -
clone size: few
V gene: TRBV7-6
J gene: TRBJ2-2
CDR3 protein: CASSPGSGTNTGELFF
CDR3 DNA: TGTGCCAGCAGCCCAGGGTCGGGGACGAACACCGGGGAGCTGTTTTTT

D gene: TRBD2
clone size: -
V gene: TRBV7-3
J gene: TRBJ2-3
CDR3 protein: CASSSRPSGGGTDTQYF
CDR3 DNA: TGTGCCAGCAGCTCGAGGCCCAGCGGGGGCGGGACAGATACGCAGTATTTT

D gene: -
clone size: -
V gene: TRBV3-1
J gene: TRBJ1-3
CDR3 protein: CASSLPNRFGNTIYF
CDR3 DNA: TGTGCCAGCAGCCTACCCAACAGGTTTGGAAACACCATATATTTT

D gene: -
clone size: many
V gene: TRBV9
J gene: TRBJ2-1
CDR3 protein: CASSETGRWGRNNEQFF
CDR3 DNA: TGTGCCAGCAGCGAGACGGGGAGGTGGGGAAGGAACAATGAGCAGTTCTTC

D gene: TRBD1
clone size: many
V gene: TRBV27
J gene: TRBJ1-4
CDR3 protein: CASSLWTGGEEKLFF
CDR3 DNA: TGTGCCAGCAGTTTATGGACAGGGGGCGAGGAAAAACTGTTTTTT

D gene: -
clone size: -
V gene: TRBV30
J gene: TRBJ2-5
CDR3 protein: CAWSVLIQETQYF
CDR3 DNA: TGTGCCTGGAGTGTACTAATACAAGAGACCCAGTACTTC

D gene: TRBD1
clone size: many
V gene: TRBV20-1
J gene: TRBJ1-4
CDR3 protein: CSTRPTGNDNEKLFF
CDR3 DNA: TGCAGTACCCGGCCGACAGGGAATGATAATGAAAAACTGTTTTTT

D gene: -
clone size: -
V gene: TRBV7-2
J gene: TRBJ1-1
CDR3 protein: CASTLQGLNTEAFF
CDR3 DNA: TGTGCCAGCACCCTACAGGGACTGAACACTGAAGCTTTCTTT

D gene: -
clone size: many
V gene: TRBV6-5
J gene: TRBJ2-4
CDR3 protein: CASSKTSLAKNIQYF
CDR3 DNA: TGTGCCAGCAGTAAGACGTCGCTAGCCAAAAACATTCAGTACTTC

D gene: TRBD1
clone size: few
V gene: TRBV6-5
J gene: TRBJ2-2
CDR3 protein: CASSPRTGGGGELFF
CDR3 DNA: TGTGCCAGCAGCCCAAGGACAGGGGGCGGCGGGGAGCTGTTTTTT

D gene: TRBD2
clone size: many
V gene: TRBV18
J gene: TRBJ2-1
CDR3 protein: CASSAASGPNEQFF
CDR3 DNA: TGTGCCAGCTCCGCGGCTAGCGGCCCGAATGAGCAGTTCTTC

D gene: TRBD1
clone size: few
V gene: TRBV5-1
J gene: TRBJ1-4
CDR3 protein: CASSPDRTGEKLFF
CDR3 DNA: TGCGCCAGCAGCCCGGACAGGACGGGGGAAAAACTGTTTTTT

D gene: TRBD2
clone size: -
V gene: TRBV9
J gene: TRBJ2-3
CDR3 protein: CASSPLAGFTDTQYF
CDR3 DNA: TGTGCCAGCAGCCCCCTAGCGGGGTTCACAGATACGCAGTATTTT

D gene: -
clone size: many
V gene: TRBV20-1
J gene: TRBJ1-6
CDR3 protein: CSARVGVFNSPLHF
CDR3 DNA: TGCAGTGCTAGAGTGGGGGTATTCAATTCACCCCTCCACTTT

D gene: TRBD2
clone size: few
V gene: TRBV4-3
J gene: TRBJ2-7
CDR3 protein: CASSPQSGGASYEQYF
CDR3 DNA: TGCGCCAGCAGCCCTCAAAGCGGGGGGGCCTCCTACGAGCAGTACTTC

D gene: -
clone size: -
V gene: TRBV12-3/TRBV12-4
J gene: TRBJ2-7
CDR3 protein: CASSFSQRYEQYF
CDR3 DNA: TGTGCCAGCAGTTTTAGTCAGAGGTACGAGCAGTACTTC

D gene: TRBD1
clone size: -
V gene: TRBV28
J gene: TRBJ2-2
CDR3 protein: CASSIRQGRGTGELFF
CDR3 DNA: TGTGCCAGCAGTATTAGACAGGGACGGGGCACCGGGGAGCTGTTTTTT

D gene: -
clone size: many
V gene: TRBV5-5
J gene: TRBJ2-5
CDR3 protein: CASSGGLGPQETQYF
CDR3 DNA: TGTGCCAGCAGCGGCGGTTTGGGACCCCAGGAGACCCAGTACTTC

D gene: -
clone size: few
V gene: TRBV5-1
J gene: TRBJ1-5
CDR3 protein: CASSLVEFYSNQPQHF
CDR3 DNA: TGCGCCAGCAGCTTGGTGGAGTTCTATAGCAATCAGCCCCAGCATTTT

D gene: -
clone size: -
V gene: TRBV4-1
J gene: TRBJ1-1
CDR3 protein: CASSQTSIRNTEAFF
CDR3 DNA: TGCGCCAGCAGCCAGACGAGTATTAGGAACACTGAAGCTTTCTTT

D gene: TRBD1
clone size: many
V gene: TRBV4-1
J gene: TRBJ1-1
CDR3 protein: CASSQPTGEDEAFF
CDR3 DNA: TGCGCCAGCAGCCAACCGACAGGGGAGGATGAAGCTTTCTTT

D gene: -
clone size: few
V gene: TRBV12-3/TRBV12-4
J gene: TRBJ1-1
CDR3 protein: CAIVGGGTEAFF
CDR3 DNA: TGTGCCATCGTCGGGGGAGGCACTGAAGCTTTCTTT

D gene: -
clone size: few
V gene: TRBV3-1
J gene: TRBJ1-2
CDR3 protein: CASSPGSAWGYGYTF
CDR3 DNA: TGTGCCAGCAGCCCCGGAAGCGCCTGGGGCTATGGCTACACCTTC

D gene: -
clone size: few
V gene: TRBV2
J gene: TRBJ2-1
CDR3 protein: CASRGAERPNEQFF
CDR3 DNA: TGTGCCAGCCGGGGGGCGGAAAGACCTAATGAGCAGTTCTTC

D gene: -
clone size: many
V gene: TRBV9
J gene: TRBJ1-2
CDR3 protein: CASSFRLGGGYTF
CDR3 DNA: TGTGCCAGCAGCTTCCGGTTAGGGGGGGGCTACACCTTC

D gene: -
clone size: many
V gene: TRBV29-1
J gene: TRBJ2-3
CDR3 protein: CSAFLGPPLADTQYF
CDR3 DNA: TGCAGCGCATTTCTGGGTCCGCCCCTCGCAGATACGCAGTATTTT

D gene: TRBD1
clone size: few
V gene: TRBV5-1
J gene: TRBJ1-4
CDR3 protein: CASSLVTGGEEKLFF
CDR3 DNA: TGCGCCAGCAGCTTGGTTACAGGGGGCGAGGAAAAACTGTTTTTT

D gene: -
clone size: -
V gene: TRBV19
J gene: TRBJ1-3
CDR3 protein: CASTAHSSGNTIYF
CDR3 DNA: TGTGCCTCAACGGCGCATAGCTCTGGAAACACCATATATTTT

D gene: TRBD1
clone size: -
V gene: TRBV12-3/TRBV12-4
J gene: TRBJ2-7
CDR3 protein: CASSLRQGFEEQYF
CDR3 DNA: TGTGCCAGCAGTTTGCGACAGGGGTTTGAGGAGCAGTACTTC

D gene: TRBD2
clone size: many
V gene: TRBV5-1
J gene: TRBJ2-2
CDR3 protein: CASSLVGGPAGELFF
CDR3 DNA: TGCGCCAGCAGCTTGGTGGGAGGGCCCGCCGGGGAGCTGTTTTTT

D gene: TRBD1
clone size: -
V gene: TRBV18
J gene: TRBJ1-1
CDR3 protein: CASSTQGARNTEAFF
CDR3 DNA: TGTGCCAGCTCAACACAGGGGGCGCGTAACACTGAAGCTTTCTTT

D gene: -
clone size: many
V gene: TRBV18
J gene: TRBJ1-1
CDR3 protein: CASSPQPRAEAFF
CDR3 DNA: TGTGCCAGCTCACCTCAACCACGGGCTGAAGCTTTCTTT

D gene: TRBD1
clone size: few
V gene: TRBV30
J gene: TRBJ2-3
CDR3 protein: CAWRAWGQNTDTQYF
CDR3 DNA: TGTGCCTGGAGGGCCTGGGGACAGAACACAGATACGCAGTATTTT

D gene: TRBD1
clone size: few
V gene: TRBV7-2
J gene: TRBJ1-5
CDR3 protein: CASSHGYPGGLDQPQHF
CDR3 DNA: TGTGCCAGCAGCCACGGTTACCCAGGGGGCCTGGATCAGCCCCAGCATTTT